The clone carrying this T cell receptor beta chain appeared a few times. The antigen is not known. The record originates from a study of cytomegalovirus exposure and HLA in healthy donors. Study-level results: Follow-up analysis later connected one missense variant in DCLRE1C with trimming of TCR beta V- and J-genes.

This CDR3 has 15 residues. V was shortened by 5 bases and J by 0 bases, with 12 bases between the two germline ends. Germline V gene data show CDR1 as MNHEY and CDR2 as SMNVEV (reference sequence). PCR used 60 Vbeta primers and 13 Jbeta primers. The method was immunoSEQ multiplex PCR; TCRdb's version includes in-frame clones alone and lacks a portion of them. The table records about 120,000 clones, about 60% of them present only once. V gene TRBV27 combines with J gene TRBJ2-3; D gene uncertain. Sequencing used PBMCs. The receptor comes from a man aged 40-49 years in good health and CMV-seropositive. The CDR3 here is CASSLASPSTDTQYF. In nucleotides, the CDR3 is TGTGCCAGCAGTCTCGCGTCCCCTAGCACAGATACGCAGTATTTT.